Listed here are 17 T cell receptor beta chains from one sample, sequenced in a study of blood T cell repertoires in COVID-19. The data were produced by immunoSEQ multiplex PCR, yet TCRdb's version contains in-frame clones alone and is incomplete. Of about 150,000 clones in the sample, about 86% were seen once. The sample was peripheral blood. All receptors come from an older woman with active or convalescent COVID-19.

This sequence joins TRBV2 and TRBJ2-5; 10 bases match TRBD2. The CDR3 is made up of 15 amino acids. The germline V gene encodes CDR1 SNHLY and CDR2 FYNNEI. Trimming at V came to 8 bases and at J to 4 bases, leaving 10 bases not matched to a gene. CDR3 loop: CASRDKSGGAETQYF. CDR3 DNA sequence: TGTGCCAGCCGGGACAAAAGCGGGGGGGCAGAGACCCAGTACTTC.

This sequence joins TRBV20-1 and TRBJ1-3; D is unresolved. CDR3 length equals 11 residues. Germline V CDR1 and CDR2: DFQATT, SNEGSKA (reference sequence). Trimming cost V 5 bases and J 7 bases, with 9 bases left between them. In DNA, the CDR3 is TGCAGTGCTGGAGGAGGGAACACCATATATTTT. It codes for CSAGGGNTIYF.

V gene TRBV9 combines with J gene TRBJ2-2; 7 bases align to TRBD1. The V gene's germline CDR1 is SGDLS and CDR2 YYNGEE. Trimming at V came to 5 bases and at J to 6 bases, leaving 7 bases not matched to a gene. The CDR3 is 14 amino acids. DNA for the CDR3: TGTGCCAGCAGGGTTGGGACAGAACCCGGGGAGCTGTTTTTT. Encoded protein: CASRVGTEPGELFF.

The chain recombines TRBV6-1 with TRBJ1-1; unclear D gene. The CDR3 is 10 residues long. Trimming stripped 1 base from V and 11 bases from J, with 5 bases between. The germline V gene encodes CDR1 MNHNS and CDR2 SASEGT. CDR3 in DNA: TGTGCCAGCAGTGAAGTGCGGGCTTTCTTT. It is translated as CASSEVRAFF.

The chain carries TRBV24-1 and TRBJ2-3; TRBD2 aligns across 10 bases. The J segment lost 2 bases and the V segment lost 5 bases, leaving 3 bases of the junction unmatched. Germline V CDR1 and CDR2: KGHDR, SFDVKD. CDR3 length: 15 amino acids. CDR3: CATSASGGVTDTQYF. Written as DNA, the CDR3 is TGTGCCACCAGTGCGAGCGGGGGGGTCACAGATACGCAGTATTTT.

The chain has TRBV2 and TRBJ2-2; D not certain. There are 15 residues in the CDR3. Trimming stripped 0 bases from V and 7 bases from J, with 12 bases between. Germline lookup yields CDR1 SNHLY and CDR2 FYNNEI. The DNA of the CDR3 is TGTGCCAGCAGTGAAGCGAGAGGCGCTGGCGGGGAGCTGTTTTTT. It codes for CASSEARGAGGELFF. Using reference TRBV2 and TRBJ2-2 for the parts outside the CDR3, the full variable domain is EPEVTQTPSHQVTQMGQEVILRCVPISNHLYFYWYRQILGQKVEFLVSFYNNEISEKSEIFDDQFSVERPDGSNFTLKIRSTKLEDSAMYFCASSEARGAGGELFFGEGSRLTVL.

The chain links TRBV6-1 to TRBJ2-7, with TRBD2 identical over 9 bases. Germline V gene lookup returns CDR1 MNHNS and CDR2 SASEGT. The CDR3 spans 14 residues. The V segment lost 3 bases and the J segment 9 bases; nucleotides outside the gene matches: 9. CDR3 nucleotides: TGTGCCAGCAGTGAGGCTAGCGGGATACTCGGGCAGTACTTC. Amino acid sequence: CASSEASGILGQYF.

In DNA form, the CDR3 reads TGTGCCAGCATCGGCACTGAAGCTTTCTTT. The encoded protein is CASIGTEAFF. The chain is built from TRBV6-5 and TRBJ1-1; D remains ambiguous. The V and J ends lost 7 bases and 4 bases respectively, with 4 bases between them. This CDR3 is 10 amino acids long. CDR1 and CDR2 from the germline V gene are MNHEY and SVGAGI.

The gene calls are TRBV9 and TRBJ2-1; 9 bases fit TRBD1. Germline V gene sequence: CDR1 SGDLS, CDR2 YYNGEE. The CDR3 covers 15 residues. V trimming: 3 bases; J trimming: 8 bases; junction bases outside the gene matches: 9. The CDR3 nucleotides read TGTGCCAGCAGCGCGACAGGGGGTTTTAAGGATGAGCAGTTCTTC. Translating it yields CASSATGGFKDEQFF.

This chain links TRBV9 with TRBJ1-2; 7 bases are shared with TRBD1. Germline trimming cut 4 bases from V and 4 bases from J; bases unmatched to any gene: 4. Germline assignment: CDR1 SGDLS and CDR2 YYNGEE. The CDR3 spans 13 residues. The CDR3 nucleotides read TGTGCCAGCAGCTCCCACAGGGGCTATGGCTACACCTTC. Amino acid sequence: CASSSHRGYGYTF.

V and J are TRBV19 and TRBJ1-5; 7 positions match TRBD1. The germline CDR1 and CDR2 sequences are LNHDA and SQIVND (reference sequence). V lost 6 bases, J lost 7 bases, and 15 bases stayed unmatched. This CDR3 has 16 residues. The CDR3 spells CASRGAGGRSNQPQHF. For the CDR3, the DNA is TGTGCCAGTAGAGGGGCAGGGGGTCGGTCGAACCAGCCCCAGCATTTT.

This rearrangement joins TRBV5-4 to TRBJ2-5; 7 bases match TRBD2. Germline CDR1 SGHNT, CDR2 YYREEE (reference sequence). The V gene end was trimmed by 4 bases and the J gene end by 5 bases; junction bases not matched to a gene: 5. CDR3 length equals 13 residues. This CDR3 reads CASSAGVVETQYF. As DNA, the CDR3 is TGTGCCAGCAGCGCGGGAGTGGTTGAGACCCAGTACTTC.

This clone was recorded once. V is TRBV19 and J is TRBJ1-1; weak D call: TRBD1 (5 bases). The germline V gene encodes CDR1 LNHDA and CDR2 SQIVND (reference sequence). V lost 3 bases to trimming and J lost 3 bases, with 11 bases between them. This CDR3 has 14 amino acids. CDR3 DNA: TGTGCCAGTAGTATCGGAGGGGATCACACTGAAGCTTTCTTT. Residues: CASSIGGDHTEAFF.

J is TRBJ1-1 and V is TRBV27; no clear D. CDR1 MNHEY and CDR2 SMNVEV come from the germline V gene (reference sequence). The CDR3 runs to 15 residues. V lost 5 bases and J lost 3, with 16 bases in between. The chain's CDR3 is CASSITQTLDTEAFF. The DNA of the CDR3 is TGTGCCAGCAGTATAACTCAGACATTAGACACTGAAGCTTTCTTT.

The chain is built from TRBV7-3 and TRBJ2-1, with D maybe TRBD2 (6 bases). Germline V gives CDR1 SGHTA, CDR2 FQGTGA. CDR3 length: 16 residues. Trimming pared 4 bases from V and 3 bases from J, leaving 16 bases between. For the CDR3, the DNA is TGTGCCAGCAGCTCCCCCCAAGCGGGCCTCTACAATGAGCAGTTCTTC. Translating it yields CASSSPQAGLYNEQFF.

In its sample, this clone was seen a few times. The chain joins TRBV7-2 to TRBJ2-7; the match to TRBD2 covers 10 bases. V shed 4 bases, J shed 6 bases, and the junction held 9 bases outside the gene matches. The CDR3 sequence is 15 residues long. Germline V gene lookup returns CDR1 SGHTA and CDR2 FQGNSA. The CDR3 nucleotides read TGTGCCAGCAGCTCCGCTCTAGCGGGAGTATCCGAGCAGTACTTC. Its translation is CASSSALAGVSEQYF. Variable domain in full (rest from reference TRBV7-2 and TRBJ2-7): GAGVSQSPSNKVTEKGKDVELRCDPISGHTALYWYRQSLGQGLEFLIYFQGNSAPDKSGLPSDRFSAERTGGSVSTLTIQRTQQEDSAVYLCASSSALAGVSEQYFGPGTRLTVT.

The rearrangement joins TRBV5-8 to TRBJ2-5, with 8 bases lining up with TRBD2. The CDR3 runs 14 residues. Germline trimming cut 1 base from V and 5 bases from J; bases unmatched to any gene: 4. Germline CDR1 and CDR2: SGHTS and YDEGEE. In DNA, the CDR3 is TGTGCCAGCAGCTTGCGGGGCGGGAGGGAGACCCAGTACTTC. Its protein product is CASSLRGGRETQYF. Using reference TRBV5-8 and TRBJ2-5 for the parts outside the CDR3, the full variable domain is EAGVTQSPTHLIKTRGQQATLRCSPISGHTSVYWYQQALGLGLQFLLWYDEGEERNRGNFPPRFSGRQFPNYSSELNVNALELEDSALYLCASSLRGGRETQYFGPGTRLLVL.